The source of this T cell receptor (beta chain) is a study of beta chain features in type 1 diabetes. General study findings and limits: Shorter TCRB CDR3s, moderately but significantly so, were found in Type 1 diabetes patients in all four CD4+ subsets.

Averaging approximately 0.11 L, one heparinised blood draw was given by each donor. This clone was recorded a few times. The antigen remains unidentified. Reverse transcribing all isolated RNA meant expressed TCRB transcripts were sequenced. Using immunoSEQ multiplex PCR, the repertoire was profiled, and TCRdb retains in-frame clones only, with some absent. The sample holds about 660,000 clones; 11% to 15% are singletons and the top ten take roughly 0.04%. The CDR3 contains 12 residues. Trimming left V 3 bases short and J 4 bases short, with 6 bases between. Germline values: CDR1 MDHEN, CDR2 SYDVKM. The chain carries TRBV28 and TRBJ1-2; D call uncertain. The TCR sequence derives from a man aged 18 to 30 with type 1 diabetes. The sequenced sample consisted of naive CD4+ T cells from blood. The CDR3 here is CASSLDRYGYTF. The CDR3 nucleotides are TGTGCCAGCAGTTTGGACCGCTATGGCTACACCTTC.